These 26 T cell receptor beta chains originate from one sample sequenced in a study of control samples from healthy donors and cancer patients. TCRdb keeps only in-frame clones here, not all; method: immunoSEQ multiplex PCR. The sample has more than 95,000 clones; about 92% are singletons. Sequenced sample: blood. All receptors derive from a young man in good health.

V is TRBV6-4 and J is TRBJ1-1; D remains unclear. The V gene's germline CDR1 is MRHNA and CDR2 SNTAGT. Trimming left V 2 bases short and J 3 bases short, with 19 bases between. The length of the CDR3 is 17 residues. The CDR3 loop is CASSDGDSGTLYTEAFF. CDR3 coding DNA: TGTGCCAGCAGTGACGGGGATTCGGGCACCCTATACACTGAAGCTTTCTTT.

The DNA for the CDR3 is TGCAGCGTTGAAGACCCCACCCGGGCGGCTGAAGCTTTCTTT. Translating gives CSVEDPTRAAEAFF. The chain joins TRBV29-1 to TRBJ1-1; D is unresolved. The CDR3 is made up of 14 amino acids. V lost 0 bases and J 6 bases, leaving 14 bases between the germline ends. Germline CDR1 is SQVTM and CDR2 is ANQGSEA.

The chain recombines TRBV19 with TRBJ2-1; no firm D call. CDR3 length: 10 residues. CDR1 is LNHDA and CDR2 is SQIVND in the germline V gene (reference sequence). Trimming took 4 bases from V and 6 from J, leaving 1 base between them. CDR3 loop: CASSSNEQFF. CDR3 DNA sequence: TGTGCCAGTAGTAGCAATGAGCAGTTCTTC. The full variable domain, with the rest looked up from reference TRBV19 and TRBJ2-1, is DGGITQSPKYLFRKEGQNVTLSCEQNLNHDAMYWYRQDPGQGLRLIYYSQIVNDFQKGDIAEGYSVSREKKESFPLTVTSAQKNPTAFYLCASSSNEQFFGPGTRLTVL.

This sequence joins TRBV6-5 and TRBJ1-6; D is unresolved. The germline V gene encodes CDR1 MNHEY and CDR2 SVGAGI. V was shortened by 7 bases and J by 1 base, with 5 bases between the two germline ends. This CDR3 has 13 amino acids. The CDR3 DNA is TGTGCCAGCACGAGGTCCTATAATTCACCCCTCCACTTT. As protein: CASTRSYNSPLHF.

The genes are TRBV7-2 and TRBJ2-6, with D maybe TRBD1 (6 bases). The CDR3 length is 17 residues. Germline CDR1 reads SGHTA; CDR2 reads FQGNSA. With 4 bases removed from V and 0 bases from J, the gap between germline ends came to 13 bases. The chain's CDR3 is CASSSNRDISGANVLTF. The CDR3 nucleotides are TGTGCCAGCAGCTCTAACAGGGATATCTCTGGGGCCAACGTCCTGACTTTC.

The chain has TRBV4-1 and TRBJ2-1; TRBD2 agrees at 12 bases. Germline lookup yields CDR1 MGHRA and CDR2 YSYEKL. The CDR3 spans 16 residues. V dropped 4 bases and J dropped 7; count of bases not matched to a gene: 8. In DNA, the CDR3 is TGCGCCAGCAGCCTGGTGCTAGCGGGGGGGTGGAATGAGCAGTTCTTC. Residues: CASSLVLAGGWNEQFF.

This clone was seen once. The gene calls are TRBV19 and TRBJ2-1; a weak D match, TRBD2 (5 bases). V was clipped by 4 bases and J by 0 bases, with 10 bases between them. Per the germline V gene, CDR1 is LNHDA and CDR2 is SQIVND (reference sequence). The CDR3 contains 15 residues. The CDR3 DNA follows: TGTGCCAGTAGTAAGAGGGCTAGCTCCTACAATGAGCAGTTCTTC. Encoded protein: CASSKRASSYNEQFF.

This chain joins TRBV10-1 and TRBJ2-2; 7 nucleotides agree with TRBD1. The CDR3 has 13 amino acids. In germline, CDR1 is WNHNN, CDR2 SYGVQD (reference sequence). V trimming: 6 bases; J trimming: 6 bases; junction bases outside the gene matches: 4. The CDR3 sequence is CASSDTGAGELFF. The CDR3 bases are TGCGCCAGCAGCGATACAGGGGCCGGGGAGCTGTTTTTT.

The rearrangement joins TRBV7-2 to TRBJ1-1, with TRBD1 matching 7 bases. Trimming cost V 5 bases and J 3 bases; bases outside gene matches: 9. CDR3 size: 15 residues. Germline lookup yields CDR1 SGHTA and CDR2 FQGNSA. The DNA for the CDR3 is TGTGCCAGCAGCAAACGACAGGGTAGGGACACTGAAGCTTTCTTT. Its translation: CASSKRQGRDTEAFF.

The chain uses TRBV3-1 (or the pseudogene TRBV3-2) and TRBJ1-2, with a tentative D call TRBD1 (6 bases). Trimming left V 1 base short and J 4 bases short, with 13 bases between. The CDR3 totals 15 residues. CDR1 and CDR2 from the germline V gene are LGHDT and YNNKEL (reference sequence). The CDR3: CASSQVGGGSYGYTF. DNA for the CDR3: TGTGCCAGCAGCCAAGTGGGAGGGGGATCCTATGGCTACACCTTC.

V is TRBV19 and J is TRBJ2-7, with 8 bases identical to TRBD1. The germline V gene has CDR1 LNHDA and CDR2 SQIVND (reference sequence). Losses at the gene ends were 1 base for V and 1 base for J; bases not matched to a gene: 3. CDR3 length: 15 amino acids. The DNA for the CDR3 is TGTGCCAGTAGTATAGGACGGACAGGGTCCTACGAGCAGTACTTC. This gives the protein CASSIGRTGSYEQYF.

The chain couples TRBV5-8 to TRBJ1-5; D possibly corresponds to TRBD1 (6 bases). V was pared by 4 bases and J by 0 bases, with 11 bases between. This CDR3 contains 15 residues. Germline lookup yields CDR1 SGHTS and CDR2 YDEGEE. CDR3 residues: CASSPGENSNQPQHF. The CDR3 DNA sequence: TGTGCCAGCAGCCCAGGGGAGAATAGCAATCAGCCCCAGCATTTT.

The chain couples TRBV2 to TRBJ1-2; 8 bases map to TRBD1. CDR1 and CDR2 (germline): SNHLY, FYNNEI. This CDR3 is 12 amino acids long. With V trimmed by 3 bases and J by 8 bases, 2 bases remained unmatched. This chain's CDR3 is CASSDRGRGYTF. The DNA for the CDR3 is TGTGCCAGCAGTGACAGGGGGCGAGGCTACACCTTC.

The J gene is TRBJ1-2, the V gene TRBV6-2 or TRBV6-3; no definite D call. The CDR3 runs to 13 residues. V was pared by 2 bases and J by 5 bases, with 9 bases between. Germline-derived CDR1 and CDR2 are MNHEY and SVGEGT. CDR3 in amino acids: CASSYATVYGYTF. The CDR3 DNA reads TGTGCCAGCAGTTACGCAACAGTTTATGGCTACACCTTC.

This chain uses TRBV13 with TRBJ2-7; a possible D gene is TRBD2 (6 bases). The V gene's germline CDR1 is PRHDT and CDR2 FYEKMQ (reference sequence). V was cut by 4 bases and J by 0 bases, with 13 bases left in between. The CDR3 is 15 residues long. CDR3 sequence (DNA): TGTGCCAGCAGCTATGGGACTGGCAGCTCCTACGAGCAGTACTTC. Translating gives CASSYGTGSSYEQYF.

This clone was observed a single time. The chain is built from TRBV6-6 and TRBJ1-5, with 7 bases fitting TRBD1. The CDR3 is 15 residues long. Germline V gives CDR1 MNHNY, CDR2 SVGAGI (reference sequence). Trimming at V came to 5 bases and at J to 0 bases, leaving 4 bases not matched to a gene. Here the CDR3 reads CASSTGQSSNQPQHF. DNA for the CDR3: TGTGCCAGCAGTACGGGACAGAGTAGCAATCAGCCCCAGCATTTT.

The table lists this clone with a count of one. DNA for the CDR3: TGTGCCATCAGTGATGGAACGGTTTCTAGCAATCAGCCCCAGCATTTT. This translates into CAISDGTVSSNQPQHF. The genes are TRBV10-3 and TRBJ1-5; no clear D gene. V lost 3 bases and J lost 0, with 12 bases in between. The CDR3 extends over 16 amino acids. Germline V gene data show CDR1 as ENHRY and CDR2 as SYGVKD.

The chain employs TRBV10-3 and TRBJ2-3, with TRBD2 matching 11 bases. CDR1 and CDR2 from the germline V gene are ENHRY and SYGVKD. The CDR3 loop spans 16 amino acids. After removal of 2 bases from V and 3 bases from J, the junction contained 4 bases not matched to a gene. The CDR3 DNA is TGTGCCATCAGTGAGCCACTAGCGGGAGCGACAGATACGCAGTATTTT. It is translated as CAISEPLAGATDTQYF.

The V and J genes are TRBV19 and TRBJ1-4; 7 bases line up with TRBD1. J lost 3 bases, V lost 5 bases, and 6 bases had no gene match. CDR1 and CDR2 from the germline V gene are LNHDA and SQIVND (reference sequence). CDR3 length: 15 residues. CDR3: CASSPQQGSNEKLFF. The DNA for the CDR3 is TGTGCCAGTAGTCCCCAACAGGGGTCTAATGAAAAACTGTTTTTT.

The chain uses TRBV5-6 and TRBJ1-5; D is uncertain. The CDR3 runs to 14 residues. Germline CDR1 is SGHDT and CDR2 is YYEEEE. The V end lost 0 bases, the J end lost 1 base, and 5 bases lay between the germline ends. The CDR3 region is CASSLVGSNQPQHF. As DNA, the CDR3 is TGTGCCAGCAGCTTGGTGGGAAGCAATCAGCCCCAGCATTTT. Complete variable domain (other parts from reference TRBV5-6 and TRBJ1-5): DAGVTQSPTHLIKTRGQQVTLRCSPKSGHDTVSWYQQALGQGPQFIFQYYEEEERQRGNFPDRFSGHQFPNYSSELNVNALLLGDSALYLCASSLVGSNQPQHFGDGTRLSIL.

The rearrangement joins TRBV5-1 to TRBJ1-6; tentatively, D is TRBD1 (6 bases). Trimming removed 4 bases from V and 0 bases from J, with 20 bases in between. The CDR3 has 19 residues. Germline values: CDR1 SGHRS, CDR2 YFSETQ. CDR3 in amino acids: CASSQQDPGDNSYNSPLHF. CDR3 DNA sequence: TGCGCCAGCAGCCAGCAAGATCCAGGGGACAACTCCTATAATTCACCCCTCCACTTT.

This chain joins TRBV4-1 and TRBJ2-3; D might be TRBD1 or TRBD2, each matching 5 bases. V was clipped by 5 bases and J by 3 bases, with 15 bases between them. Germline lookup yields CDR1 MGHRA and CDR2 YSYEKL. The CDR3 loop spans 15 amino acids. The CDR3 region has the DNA TGCGCCAGCAGCGCCCGGGACCGGGCGACAGATACGCAGTATTTT. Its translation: CASSARDRATDTQYF.

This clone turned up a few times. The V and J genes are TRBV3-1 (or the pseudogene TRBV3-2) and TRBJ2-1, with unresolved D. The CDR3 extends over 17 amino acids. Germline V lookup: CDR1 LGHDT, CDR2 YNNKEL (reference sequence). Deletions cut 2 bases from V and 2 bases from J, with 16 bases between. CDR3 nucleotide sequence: TGTGCCAGCAGCCAATTCCCGACACTCTCCACCTACAATGAGCAGTTCTTC. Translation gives CASSQFPTLSTYNEQFF.

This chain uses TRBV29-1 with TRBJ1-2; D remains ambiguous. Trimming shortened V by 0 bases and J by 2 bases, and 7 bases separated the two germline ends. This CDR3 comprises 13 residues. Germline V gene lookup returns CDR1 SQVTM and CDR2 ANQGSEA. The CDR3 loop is CSVEEGINYGYTF. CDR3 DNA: TGCAGCGTTGAAGAGGGGATCAACTATGGCTACACCTTC.

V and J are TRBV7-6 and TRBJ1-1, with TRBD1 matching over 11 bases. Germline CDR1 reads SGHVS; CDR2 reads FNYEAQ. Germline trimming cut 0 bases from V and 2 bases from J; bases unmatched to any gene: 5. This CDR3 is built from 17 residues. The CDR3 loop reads CASSLAGTGGPNTEAFF. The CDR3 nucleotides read TGTGCCAGCAGCTTAGCAGGGACAGGGGGACCCAACACTGAAGCTTTCTTT. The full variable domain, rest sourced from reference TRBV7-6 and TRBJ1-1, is GAGVSQSPRYKVTKRGQDVALRCDPISGHVSLYWYRQALGQGPEFLTYFNYEAQQDKSGLPNDRFSAERPEGSISTLTIQRTEQRDSAMYRCASSLAGTGGPNTEAFFGQGTRLTVV.

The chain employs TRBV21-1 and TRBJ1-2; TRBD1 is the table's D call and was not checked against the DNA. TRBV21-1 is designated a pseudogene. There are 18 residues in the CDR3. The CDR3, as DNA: TGTGCCAGCAGCAACCTCCTTTTAACCGGGACAGGGGCTAGAGGCTACACCTTC. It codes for CASSNLLLTGTGARGYTF.